Sequencing of this T cell receptor beta chain was carried out in a study of T-cell memory formation after mild COVID-19 (dated by TCRdb to the early 2020s). For context, the study as a whole: Most TCR sequence clusters were specific to one of the two donors. In a couple of donors, T-cell clones that expanded and contracted after mild COVID-19 were followed by sequencing TCRalpha and TCRbeta repertoires longitudinally. The cohort was made up of two young adult volunteers, one female and one male, who were previously healthy. What the research found in general, with its limitations: Contracting CD4+ clones were found mainly in CM and EM memory subsets, while CD8+ clones were enriched in EMRA. Clones that contracted from day 15 to 85 showed balanced CD4/CD8 phenotypes, whereas a second wave of clones that expanded from day 15 to 37 leaned towards CD4+. SARS-CoV-2 specificity of the second-wave clones peaking on day 37 was not confirmed. The study covered only a couple of mild cases, and larger cohorts including severe cases with pre-infection samples were considered necessary. Some responding clones were detected in pre-infection memory, suggesting pre-existing cross-reactive memory T cells joined the SARS-CoV-2 response.

These reads were obtained on an Illumina NovaSeq 6000. Using 5'RACE with constant-segment primers, TCRalpha and TCRbeta cDNA libraries were constructed, with sample barcodes and unique molecular identifiers added in the process. RNA was extracted from every sample with Trizol reagent. The libraries were amplified in two PCR steps, and the second step added a second sample barcode and Illumina TruSeq adapters. Sequencing of the libraries was done on an Illumina NovaSeq, producing 2 x 150 bp paired-end reads. In the paper's pipeline: The reads were demultiplexed and collapsed into UMI-guided consensus sequences using migec v1.2.7. Using mixcr v2.1.11, UMI consensuses were aligned to TRA and TRB V and J templates and then assembled into clonotypes. A clonotype was counted as expanded or contracted only if both edgeR and NoisET called the change significant, with noise models trained on biological replicates. For edgeR calls, a false discovery rate-adjusted p below 0.01 and a log2 fold-change threshold of 1 were applied. As an exploratory analysis of dynamics, PCA with hierarchical clustering was applied to max-normalized trajectories of the 1000 most abundant clonotypes. The CD4 or CD8 phenotype of responding clones was assigned using the separately sequenced CD4+ and CD8+ repertoires. The public reads were run again by TCRdb, first through fastp at Q25 and then through MiXCR, and only productive beta chains were kept. Rows matching on CDR3 protein sequence are summarized as one entry with the most common DNA and genes. The V and J calls and clone size are TCRdb's, not the authors'. This sample comprises under 350,000 distinct CDR3 sequences, 15% to 20% of them detected only once. Of the sample, approximately 23% falls within the top ten clones.

Ficoll-Paque density gradient centrifugation was used to isolate PBMCs. With regard to this clonotype: It has no known antigen specificity. Base qualities are not at hand, and no much larger clone is one base apart.

Sequencing input: PBMCs or a T cell subset sorted from them (not recorded which). This clonotype was sampled from a young man who had mild COVID-19 (a few samples of this study predate the infection). The sample titles of this study are shuffled in the database, so cell type and time point are left out; the donor was told from shared clones.

The CDR3 reads as follows: CASSLRRDTNTEAFF. The nucleotide sequence is TGTGCCAGCAGCCTTAGACGGGACACTAACACTGAAGCTTTCTTT. The rearranged segments are TRBV14 and TRBJ1-1; matching of 6 bases hints at TRBD1 as the D gene. CDR1 SGHDN and CDR2 FVKESK were looked up in the germline V gene. V loses 4 bases, J loses 2 bases, and the germline ends lie 14 bases apart. Counted from cysteine to phenylalanine, this CDR3 has 15 amino acids. Only the CDR3 part of the read is kept: 45 bases, read in frame from the first base.